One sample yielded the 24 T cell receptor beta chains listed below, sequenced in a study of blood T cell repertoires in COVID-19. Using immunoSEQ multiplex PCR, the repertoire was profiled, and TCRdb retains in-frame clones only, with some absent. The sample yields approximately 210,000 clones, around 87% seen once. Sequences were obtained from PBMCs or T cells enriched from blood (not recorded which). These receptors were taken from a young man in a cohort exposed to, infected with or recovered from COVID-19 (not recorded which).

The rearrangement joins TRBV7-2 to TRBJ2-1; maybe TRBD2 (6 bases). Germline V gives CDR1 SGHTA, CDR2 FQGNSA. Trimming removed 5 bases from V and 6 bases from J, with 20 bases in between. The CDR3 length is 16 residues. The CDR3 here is CASSLAGTGAGNEQFF. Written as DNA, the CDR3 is TGTGCCAGCAGCCTCGCGGGTACGGGAGCGGGCAATGAGCAGTTCTTC.

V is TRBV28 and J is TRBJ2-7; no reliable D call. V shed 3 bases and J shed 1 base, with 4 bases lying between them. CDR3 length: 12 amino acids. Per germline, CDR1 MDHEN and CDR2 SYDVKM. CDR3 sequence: CASSFASYEQYF. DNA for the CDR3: TGTGCCAGCAGTTTCGCGTCCTACGAGCAGTACTTC.

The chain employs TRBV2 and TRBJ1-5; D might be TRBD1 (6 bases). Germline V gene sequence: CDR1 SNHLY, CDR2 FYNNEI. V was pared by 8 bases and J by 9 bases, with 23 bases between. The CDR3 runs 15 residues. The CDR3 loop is CASASQGTIIMPQHF. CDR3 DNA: TGTGCCAGCGCCAGCCAGGGGACCATAATCATGCCCCAGCATTTT.

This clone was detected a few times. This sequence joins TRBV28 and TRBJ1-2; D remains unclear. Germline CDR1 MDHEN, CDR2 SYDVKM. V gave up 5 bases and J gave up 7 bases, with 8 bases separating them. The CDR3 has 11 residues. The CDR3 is CASSDKSGYTF. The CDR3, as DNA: TGTGCCAGCAGTGACAAGTCTGGCTACACCTTC.

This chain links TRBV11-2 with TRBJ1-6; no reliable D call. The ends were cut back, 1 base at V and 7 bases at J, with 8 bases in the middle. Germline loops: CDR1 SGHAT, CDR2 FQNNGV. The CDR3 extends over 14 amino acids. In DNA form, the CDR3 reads TGTGCCAGCAGCTTAGGTGGGCAGAATTCACCCCTCCACTTT. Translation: CASSLGGQNSPLHF.

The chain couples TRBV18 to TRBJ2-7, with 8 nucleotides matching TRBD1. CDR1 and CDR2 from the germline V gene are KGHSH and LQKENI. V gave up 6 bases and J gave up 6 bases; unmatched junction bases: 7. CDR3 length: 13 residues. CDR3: CASSGQGAFEQYF. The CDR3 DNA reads TGTGCCAGCTCCGGGCAGGGGGCGTTCGAGCAGTACTTC.

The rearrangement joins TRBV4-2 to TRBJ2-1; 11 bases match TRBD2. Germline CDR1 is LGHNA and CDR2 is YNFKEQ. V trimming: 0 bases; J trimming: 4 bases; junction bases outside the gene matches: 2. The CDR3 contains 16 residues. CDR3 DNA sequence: TGTGCCAGCAGCCAAGAGATAGCGGGAGGGTACAATGAGCAGTTCTTC. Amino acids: CASSQEIAGGYNEQFF.

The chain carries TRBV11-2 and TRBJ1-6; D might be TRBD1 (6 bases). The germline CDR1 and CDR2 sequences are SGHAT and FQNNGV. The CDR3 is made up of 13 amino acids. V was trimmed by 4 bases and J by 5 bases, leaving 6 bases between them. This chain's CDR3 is CASSWTDNSPLHF. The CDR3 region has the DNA TGTGCCAGCAGCTGGACAGATAATTCACCCCTCCACTTT.

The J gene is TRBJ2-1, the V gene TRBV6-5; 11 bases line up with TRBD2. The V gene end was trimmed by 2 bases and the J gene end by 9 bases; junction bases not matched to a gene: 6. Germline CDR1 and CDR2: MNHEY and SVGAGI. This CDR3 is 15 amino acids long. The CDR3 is CASSYTSGRVIEQFF. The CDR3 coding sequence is TGTGCCAGCAGTTACACTAGCGGGAGAGTGATTGAGCAGTTCTTC.

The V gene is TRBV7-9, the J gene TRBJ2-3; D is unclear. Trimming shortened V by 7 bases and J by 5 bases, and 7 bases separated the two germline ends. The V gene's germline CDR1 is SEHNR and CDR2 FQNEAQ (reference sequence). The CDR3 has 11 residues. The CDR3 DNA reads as TGTGCCAGCACCTTCGGAGATACGCAGTATTTT. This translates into CASTFGDTQYF.

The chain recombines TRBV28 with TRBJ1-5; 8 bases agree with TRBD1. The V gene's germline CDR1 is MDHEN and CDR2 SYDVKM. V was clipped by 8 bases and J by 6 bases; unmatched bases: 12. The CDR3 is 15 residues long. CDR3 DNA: TGTGCCAGCGTTCGGCAACAGGGGGGCGGTCAGCCCCAGCATTTT. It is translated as CASVRQQGGGQPQHF.

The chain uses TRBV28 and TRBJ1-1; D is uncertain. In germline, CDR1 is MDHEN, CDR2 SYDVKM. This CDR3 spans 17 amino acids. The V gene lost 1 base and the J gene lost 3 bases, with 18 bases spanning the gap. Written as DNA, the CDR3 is TGTGCCAGCAGTTTATTAGTTTCGCGGGTCGAGGACACTGAAGCTTTCTTT. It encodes CASSLLVSRVEDTEAFF. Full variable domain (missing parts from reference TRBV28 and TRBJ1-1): DVKVTQSSRYLVKRTGEKVFLECVQDMDHENMFWYRQDPGLGLRLIYFSYDVKMKEKGDIPEGYSVSREKKERFSLILESASTNQTSMYLCASSLLVSRVEDTEAFFGQGTRLTVV.

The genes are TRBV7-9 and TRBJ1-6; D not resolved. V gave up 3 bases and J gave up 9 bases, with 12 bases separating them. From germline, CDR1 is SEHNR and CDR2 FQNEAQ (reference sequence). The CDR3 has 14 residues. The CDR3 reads CASSLAEKVSPLHF. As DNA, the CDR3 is TGTGCCAGCAGCTTGGCGGAGAAGGTTTCACCCCTCCACTTT.

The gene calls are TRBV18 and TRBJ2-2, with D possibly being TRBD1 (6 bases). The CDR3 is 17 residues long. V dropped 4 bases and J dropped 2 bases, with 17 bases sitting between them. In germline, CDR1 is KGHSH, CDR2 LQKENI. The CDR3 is CASSRNGPGVNTGELFF. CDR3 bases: TGTGCCAGCTCACGAAACGGGCCAGGGGTAAACACCGGGGAGCTGTTTTTT.

CDR3 sequence (DNA): TGTGCCAGCAGTGTTACTAGCGGCTCCTACAATGAGCAGTTCTTC. Its protein is CASSVTSGSYNEQFF. The rearrangement joins TRBV28 to TRBJ2-1; TRBD2 agrees at 8 bases. There are 15 residues in the CDR3. CDR1 is MDHEN, CDR2 SYDVKM, per germline. Losses at the gene ends were 5 bases for V and 0 bases for J; bases not matched to a gene: 3.

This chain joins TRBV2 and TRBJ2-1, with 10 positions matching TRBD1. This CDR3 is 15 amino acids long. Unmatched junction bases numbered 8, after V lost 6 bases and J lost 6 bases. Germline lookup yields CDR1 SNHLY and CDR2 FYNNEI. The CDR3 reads CASRETGTGANEQFF. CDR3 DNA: TGTGCCAGCAGGGAAACCGGGACAGGGGCCAATGAGCAGTTCTTC.

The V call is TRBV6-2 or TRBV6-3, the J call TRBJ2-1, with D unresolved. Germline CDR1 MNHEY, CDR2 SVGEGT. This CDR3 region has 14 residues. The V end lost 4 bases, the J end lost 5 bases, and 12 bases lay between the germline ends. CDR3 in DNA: TGTGCCAGCAGTTCCCTCAAACTTGACAATGAGCAGTTCTTC. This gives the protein CASSSLKLDNEQFF.

The CDR3 DNA sequence: TGCGCCAGCAGTATGACTAGCGGGGCAAGTGAGCAGTTCTTC. Its translation: CASSMTSGASEQFF. The chain has TRBV5-1 and TRBJ2-1; 11 nucleotides agree with TRBD2. The CDR3 is 14 amino acids. Germline V gene data show CDR1 as SGHRS and CDR2 as YFSETQ. The junction had 7 bases not matched to a gene; V was cut back by 5 bases and J by 9 bases.

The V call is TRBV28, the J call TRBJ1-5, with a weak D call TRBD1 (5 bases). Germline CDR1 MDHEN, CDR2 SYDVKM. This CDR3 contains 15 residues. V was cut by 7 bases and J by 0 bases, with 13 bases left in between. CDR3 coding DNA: TGTGCCAGCACCCTCGACAGTTATAGCAATCAGCCCCAGCATTTT. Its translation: CASTLDSYSNQPQHF.

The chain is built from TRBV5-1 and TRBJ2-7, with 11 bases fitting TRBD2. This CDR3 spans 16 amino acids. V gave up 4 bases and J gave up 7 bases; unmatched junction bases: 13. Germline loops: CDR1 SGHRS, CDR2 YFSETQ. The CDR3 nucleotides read TGCGCCAGCAGCCTTATAGCGGGAGGGCCCTCGGGAGAGCAGTACTTC. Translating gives CASSLIAGGPSGEQYF.

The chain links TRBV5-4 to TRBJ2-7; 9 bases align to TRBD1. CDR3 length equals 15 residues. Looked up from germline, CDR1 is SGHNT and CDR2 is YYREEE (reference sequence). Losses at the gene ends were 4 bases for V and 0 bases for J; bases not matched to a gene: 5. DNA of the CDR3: TGTGCCAGCAGCCCTAGGACAGGGGTCTCCTACGAGCAGTACTTC. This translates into CASSPRTGVSYEQYF.

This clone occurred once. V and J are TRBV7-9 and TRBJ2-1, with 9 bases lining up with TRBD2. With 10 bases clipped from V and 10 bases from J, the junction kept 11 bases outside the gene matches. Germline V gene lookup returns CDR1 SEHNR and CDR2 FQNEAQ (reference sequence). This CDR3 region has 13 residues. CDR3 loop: CATGPGLAREQFF. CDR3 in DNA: TGTGCCACCGGACCGGGACTAGCTAGGGAGCAGTTCTTC.

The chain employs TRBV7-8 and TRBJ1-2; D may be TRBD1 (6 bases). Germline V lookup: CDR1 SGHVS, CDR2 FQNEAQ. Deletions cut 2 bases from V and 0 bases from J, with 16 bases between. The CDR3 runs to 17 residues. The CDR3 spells CASSLTGGSKSNYGYTF. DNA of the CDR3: TGTGCCAGCAGCTTAACTGGGGGCTCTAAATCTAACTATGGCTACACCTTC.

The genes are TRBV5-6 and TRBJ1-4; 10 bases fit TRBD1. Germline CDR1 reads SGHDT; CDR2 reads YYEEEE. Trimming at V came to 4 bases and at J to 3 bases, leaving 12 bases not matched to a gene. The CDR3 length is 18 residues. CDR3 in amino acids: CASSTNPGTGVPNEKLFF. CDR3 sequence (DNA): TGTGCCAGCAGCACAAACCCCGGGACAGGGGTCCCTAATGAAAAACTGTTTTTT.